These T cell receptor beta chains were read from a single sample in a study of blood T cell repertoires in COVID-19. The data were produced by immunoSEQ multiplex PCR, yet TCRdb's version contains in-frame clones alone and is incomplete. The table lists more than 200,000 clones, approximately 90% of them singletons. Material: peripheral blood. The receptors originated from a woman aged 40 to 50 who had recovered from COVID-19. Both conserved end residues are part of each CDR3.

V | CDR3
TRBV14 | CASSLIFRDRGPSQCSAEAFF
TRBV2 | CASKGTGGARSEKLFF
TRBV7-8 | CASSLANRFPFF
TRBV7-3 | CASSLPGHSGNTIYF
TRBV29-1 | CSVSGTQAVETQYF
TRBV28 | CASSPLGADRIGTQYF
TRBV6-5 | CASRPDLNTGELFF
TRBV14 | CASSQAGRSYNSPLHF
TRBV10-3 | CAISNSLRQGISYGYTF
TRBV6-5 | CASSYSNRLTGELFF
TRBV19 | CASNSGTGVTGELFF
TRBV19 | CATTSLGDRAGQPQHF
TRBV27 | CASSLDRGSSPLHF
TRBV2 | CASRPRTGGLGQPQHF
TRBV2 | CASGSTGSTEAFF
TRBV10-3 | CAIGTDPTEAFF
TRBV11-3 | CASSSRRGKQNTGELFF
TRBV7-8 | CASSLGGGSWGRETQYF
TRBV7-2 | CASSLQAPSTDTQYF
TRBV29-1 | CSVAPSGSGADTQYF
TRBV6-2/TRBV6-3 | CASSRQSPTRRELFF
TRBV7-9 | CASSPGQGANQPQHF
TRBV30 | CAYSRGQETQYF
TRBV11-2 | CASSRNGNTEAFF
TRBV2 | CASGLAPDAYQETQYF
TRBV30 | CAWSIRRLAGTDTQYF
TRBV9 | CASSVSPVYASATSNEQFF
TRBV25-1 | CASSESGANPNQPQHF
TRBV18 | CASSPLDGTSPYNEQFF
TRBV7-2 | CASSSGPSGGTPDTQYF
TRBV7-2 | CASSLGQGIYNEQFF
TRBV7-6 | CASSLGQGMGNQPQHF
TRBV5-8 | CASSLVLAGTTSTDTQYF
TRBV7-2 | CASSPRAAGAYEQYF
TRBV4-1 | CASSHRDNGNQPQHF
TRBV4-3 | CASSQVSGSHQETQYF
TRBV19 | CASSRGGQETQYF
TRBV3-1/TRBV3-2 | CASSQQTGLARYYTDTQYF
TRBV7-2 | CASSLDQGANEQFF
TRBV6-5 | CASSLRASYEQYF
TRBV18 | CASSPTPGPRENYGYTF
TRBV5-1 | CASSHGQGVYEQYF
TRBV2 | CASRPRSEGDNSPLHF
TRBV10-3 | CAISVQGQNSPLHF
TRBV5-4 | CASSSARGPDTQYF
TRBV5-1 | CASSLIGTANTEAFF
TRBV7-2 | CASSLGAGGRNEQFF
TRBV18 | CASSPMTGTVQETQYF
TRBV5-1 | CASSRDRGADTQYF
TRBV4-3 | CASSQDWAGGPATGELFF
TRBV19 | CASSIGTGGGYTF
TRBV18 | CASSPPGVLNTEAFF
TRBV19 | CASSIAPGGAREQYF
TRBV19 | CASSSTSGLTDTQYF
TRBV6-5 | CASSYSAVAYEQYF
TRBV7-9 | CASSLNLQGGEQYF
TRBV5-4 | CASSLGLGGDYGYTF
TRBV11-3 | CASSLRGSSTGELFF
TRBV30 | CAWTKREAIQYF